The present T cell receptor (beta chain) was sequenced within a study of blood T cell repertoires in COVID-19. Sequencing was performed with immunoSEQ multiplex PCR; in TCRdb, only in-frame clones are kept and a portion is missing. The table records roughly 340,000 clones, around 90% of them present only once. The ends lost 7 bases at V and 5 bases at J; junction bases unmatched: 9. The CDR3 consists of 13 residues. The germline V gene encodes CDR1 SQVTM and CDR2 ANQGSEA. J is TRBJ1-1 and V is TRBV29-1; 8 bases agree with TRBD1. The receptor was isolated from a woman younger than 45 with COVID-19, enrolled during active disease. The material sequenced was peripheral blood. The CDR3 loop is CSDRQGIVTEAFF. Here the CDR3 DNA reads TGCAGCGATAGACAGGGGATCGTTACTGAAGCTTTCTTT.